A single sample is the source of the 20 T cell receptor beta chains below, sequenced in a study of PD-L1 blockade in urothelial cancer. Using immunoSEQ multiplex PCR, the repertoire was profiled, and TCRdb retains in-frame clones only, with some absent. The sample contains 60,000 or so clones, around 80% of which appear only once. The input for sequencing was PBMCs, taken around atezolizumab (anti-PD-L1) treatment. The receptor source for this set is a man in his 70s with urothelial cancer.

V is TRBV2 and J is TRBJ2-7, with D unclear. This CDR3 has 14 residues. CDR1 and CDR2 (germline): SNHLY, FYNNEI. The germline V and J ends were trimmed by 1 base and 3 bases, with 10 bases remaining between them. Here the CDR3 reads CASSEVGPGYEQYF. In DNA, the CDR3 is TGTGCCAGCAGTGAAGTGGGCCCAGGCTACGAGCAGTACTTC.

V and J are TRBV7-8 and TRBJ1-5, with 9 bases lining up with TRBD1. Trimming at V came to 5 bases and at J to 5 bases, leaving 22 bases not matched to a gene. The CDR3 runs 20 residues. From germline, CDR1 is SGHVS and CDR2 FQNEAQ. CDR3 nucleotide sequence: TGTGCCAGCAGCCTAACCAGATATGAGTGGGGACAGGGATCGGATCAGCCCCAGCATTTT. It encodes CASSLTRYEWGQGSDQPQHF. The full variable domain, its missing parts supplied by reference TRBV7-8 and TRBJ1-5, is GAGVSQSPRYKVAKRGQDVALRCDPISGHVSLFWYQQALGQGPEFLTYFQNEAQLDKSGLPSDRFFAERPEGSVSTLKIQRTQQEDSAVYLCASSLTRYEWGQGSDQPQHFGDGTRLSIL.

The rearrangement links TRBV9 to TRBJ2-1; weak D call: TRBD2 (5 bases). The CDR3 length is 15 residues. Germline values: CDR1 SGDLS, CDR2 YYNGEE. Trimming took off 0 bases at V and 0 bases at J, with 7 bases between the two ends. CDR3 region: CASSVAGISYNEQFF. The CDR3, as DNA: TGTGCCAGCAGCGTAGCGGGAATCTCCTACAATGAGCAGTTCTTC.

The chain combines TRBV6-1 with TRBJ2-2, with 13 bases lining up with TRBD2. This CDR3 is 15 amino acids long. V was pared by 8 bases and J by 5 bases, with 5 bases of the junction left unmatched. Germline V gene lookup returns CDR1 MNHNS and CDR2 SASEGT. For the CDR3, the DNA is TGTGCCAGCGCCTTACTAGCGGGAGGGACCGGGGAGCTGTTTTTT. It is translated as CASALLAGGTGELFF.

The chain recombines TRBV5-1 with TRBJ1-4; D is perhaps TRBD1 (5 bases). V lost 2 bases to trimming and J lost 4 bases, with 6 bases between them. This CDR3 comprises 13 residues. Germline V gene data show CDR1 as SGHRS and CDR2 as YFSETQ. The CDR3 reads CASSLDSNEKLFF. The DNA for the CDR3 is TGCGCCAGCAGCTTAGACAGTAATGAAAAACTGTTTTTT. The full variable domain, its missing parts supplied by reference TRBV5-1 and TRBJ1-4, is KAGVTQTPRYLIKTRGQQVTLSCSPISGHRSVSWYQQTPGQGLQFLFEYFSETQRNKGNFPGRFSGRQFSNSRSEMNVSTLELGDSALYLCASSLDSNEKLFFGSGTQLSVL.

The rearrangement uses TRBV18 and TRBJ2-2, with D possibly being TRBD1 (6 bases). Germline CDR1 KGHSH, CDR2 LQKENI. V was shortened by 2 bases and J by 6 bases, with 13 bases between the two germline ends. CDR3 length: 15 residues. As DNA, the CDR3 is TGTGCCAGCTCACCAAATTTCTCAGGGGCCGGGGAGCTGTTTTTT. It translates to CASSPNFSGAGELFF.

This clone was counted only a few times. This chain uses TRBV15 with TRBJ2-5; 9 bases agree with TRBD2. The J segment lost 2 bases and the V segment lost 1 base, leaving 11 bases of the junction unmatched. This CDR3 contains 18 residues. The V gene's germline CDR1 is LNHNV and CDR2 YYDKDF (reference sequence). DNA of the CDR3: TGTGCCACCAGCAGAGTGGGGTCGGCGGGAGGGTTACAAGAGACCCAGTACTTC. Its translation: CATSRVGSAGGLQETQYF.

For the CDR3, the DNA is TGCAGCGTTGCGGCAGGGCAGGGAAATCAGCCCCAGCATTTT. Its protein is CSVAAGQGNQPQHF. The chain joins TRBV29-1 to TRBJ1-5, with a possible D match to TRBD1 (5 bases). The CDR3 loop spans 14 amino acids. CDR1 SQVTM and CDR2 ANQGSEA come from the germline V gene. Between the trimmed V and J ends, which lost 4 bases and 4 bases, there was a span of 14 bases.

The V call is TRBV7-9, the J call TRBJ2-1, with a weak D call TRBD1 (6 bases). Germline lookup yields CDR1 SEHNR and CDR2 FQNEAQ (reference sequence). CDR3 length: 15 residues. V lost 4 bases and J 2 bases, leaving 12 bases between the germline ends. This CDR3 reads CASSSGQRPYNEQFF. The CDR3 DNA is TGTGCCAGCAGCTCAGGACAGAGGCCCTACAATGAGCAGTTCTTC.

This clone was picked up a small number of times. V gene TRBV10-3 combines with J gene TRBJ1-5; 7 bases are shared with TRBD1. Germline values: CDR1 ENHRY, CDR2 SYGVKD. V lost 0 bases, J lost 6 bases, and 2 bases stayed unmatched. The CDR3 totals 14 residues. The CDR3 region has the DNA TGTGCCATCAGTGAGTCGACAGGGATTCAGCCCCAGCATTTT. Its protein is CAISESTGIQPQHF.

This clone was seen more than once but under ten times. The rearrangement joins TRBV11-2 to TRBJ2-7; weak D call: TRBD2 (5 bases). This CDR3 contains 16 residues. Germline V gene lookup returns CDR1 SGHAT and CDR2 FQNNGV. V lost 6 bases and J 5 bases, leaving 23 bases between the germline ends. CDR3: CASRRLSGLTRNEQYF. The CDR3 nucleotides are TGTGCCAGCAGGCGTTTAAGCGGCCTAACCAGAAACGAGCAGTACTTC. Full variable domain (remainder filled in from reference TRBV11-2 and TRBJ2-7): EAGVAQSPRYKIIEKRQSVAFWCNPISGHATLYWYQQILGQGPKLLIQFQNNGVVDDSQLPKDRFSAERLKGVDSTLKIQPAKLEDSAVYLCASRRLSGLTRNEQYFGPGTRLTVT.

In DNA form, the CDR3 reads TGTGCCAGCAGTTTGACTAGCGGGATGGTTTACAATGAGCAGTTCTTC. As protein: CASSLTSGMVYNEQFF. V and J are TRBV6-5 and TRBJ2-1; 11 nucleotides align to TRBD2. V shed 4 bases and J 4 bases; nucleotides not matched to a gene: 6. The CDR3 covers 16 residues. Looked up from germline, CDR1 is MNHEY and CDR2 is SVGAGI.

V is TRBV19 and J is TRBJ1-1; no clear D. Germline CDR1 reads LNHDA; CDR2 reads SQIVND (reference sequence). The CDR3 has 13 residues. Trimming removed 2 bases at V and 3 bases at J, with 7 bases between. The CDR3 loop reads CASSITSYTEAFF. The CDR3 region has the DNA TGTGCCAGTAGTATAACGAGTTACACTGAAGCTTTCTTT. Supplemented by reference TRBV19 and TRBJ1-1, the full variable domain reads DGGITQSPKYLFRKEGQNVTLSCEQNLNHDAMYWYRQDPGQGLRLIYYSQIVNDFQKGDIAEGYSVSREKKESFPLTVTSAQKNPTAFYLCASSITSYTEAFFGQGTRLTVV.

The genes are TRBV11-2 and TRBJ2-2, with TRBD2 as a possible D gene (5 bases). This CDR3 has 15 amino acids. The ends were cut back, 5 bases at V and 1 base at J, with 11 bases in the middle. Germline values: CDR1 SGHAT, CDR2 FQNNGV. CDR3 protein: CASSPSLGNTGELFF. For the CDR3, the DNA is TGTGCCAGCAGCCCCTCACTAGGGAACACCGGGGAGCTGTTTTTT.

This clone appeared once. The chain employs TRBV7-2 and TRBJ1-2, with TRBD1 identical over 9 bases. CDR1 SGHTA and CDR2 FQGNSA come from the germline V gene. There are 13 residues in the CDR3. V lost 5 bases, J lost 7 bases, and 5 bases stayed unmatched. The CDR3 protein is CASSPQGASGYTF. CDR3 DNA sequence: TGTGCCAGCAGCCCACAGGGGGCGAGTGGCTACACCTTC.

This rearrangement joins TRBV7-2 to TRBJ1-3, with TRBD1 matching 7 bases. V lost 5 bases, J lost 4 bases, and 11 bases stayed unmatched. The CDR3 is 16 residues long. Per germline, CDR1 SGHTA and CDR2 FQGNSA. CDR3 sequence reads: CASSPATGLGGNTIYF. The CDR3 DNA sequence: TGTGCCAGCAGCCCCGCGACAGGGCTTGGGGGAAACACCATATATTTT.

V is TRBV7-2 and J is TRBJ2-1; D call uncertain. CDR1 SGHTA and CDR2 FQGNSA come from the germline V gene. V lost 1 base and J 5 bases, leaving 9 bases between the germline ends. The CDR3 is 14 residues long. The CDR3 region is CASSLDGTHNEQFF. As DNA, the CDR3 is TGTGCCAGCAGCTTAGATGGCACCCACAATGAGCAGTTCTTC.

The chain recombines TRBV6-1 with TRBJ1-4; no clear D gene. Germline V lookup: CDR1 MNHNS, CDR2 SASEGT. The CDR3 is made up of 16 amino acids. V lost 1 base and J 1 base, leaving 10 bases between the germline ends. CDR3 sequence (DNA): TGTGCCAGCAGTGAAGTGGCAGGTAGAACTAATGAAAAACTGTTTTTT. It is translated as CASSEVAGRTNEKLFF.

The chain combines TRBV7-3 with TRBJ2-2, with TRBD1 matching 7 bases. The CDR3 extends over 15 amino acids. The V segment lost 2 bases and the J segment 7 bases; nucleotides outside the gene matches: 7. Germline-derived CDR1 and CDR2 are SGHTA and FQGTGA. The CDR3 DNA is TGTGCCAGCAGCTTAGGAATAGGGGGCAACGGGGAGCTGTTTTTT. This codes for CASSLGIGGNGELFF.

The chain links TRBV28 to TRBJ2-7, with TRBD1 matching 10 bases. CDR1 and CDR2 from the germline V gene are MDHEN and SYDVKM. This CDR3 has 14 residues. V gave up 3 bases and J gave up 5 bases; unmatched junction bases: 4. Here the CDR3 reads CASSLGGQGNEQYF. CDR3 sequence (DNA): TGTGCCAGCAGTTTGGGGGGACAGGGGAACGAGCAGTACTTC. The variable domain in full, completed from reference TRBV28 and TRBJ2-7, reads DVKVTQSSRYLVKRTGEKVFLECVQDMDHENMFWYRQDPGLGLRLIYFSYDVKMKEKGDIPEGYSVSREKKERFSLILESASTNQTSMYLCASSLGGQGNEQYFGPGTRLTVT.